These T cell receptor beta chains were read from a single sample in a study of blood T cell repertoires in COVID-19. The method was immunoSEQ multiplex PCR; TCRdb's version includes in-frame clones alone and lacks a portion of them. This table has 60,000 to 80,000 clones, around 80% appearing once. Sequencing was performed on peripheral blood. The source of these receptors is a man in his fifties or sixties with COVID-19, enrolled during active disease. Both conserved end residues are part of each CDR3. Each record gives: CDR3 length, clone size, J gene, D gene, V gene, CDR3 protein, CDR3 DNA. The D gene is left open where the match is weak. Only part of the rows carry a size: once, few, many, or a class if the clone is expanded.

cdr3_length: 16
clone_size: NA
j_call: TRBJ2-7
d_call: NA
v_call: TRBV5-1
cdr3_aa: CASSRFARGVTYEQYF
cdr3_nt: TGCGCCAGCAGCCGTTTCGCCAGGGGAGTAACCTACGAGCAGTACTTC

cdr3_length: 17
clone_size: NA
j_call: TRBJ1-4
d_call: NA
v_call: TRBV4-3
cdr3_aa: CASSQDRPAATNEKLFF
cdr3_nt: TGCGCCAGCAGCCAAGATAGACCAGCGGCAACTAATGAAAAACTGTTTTTT

cdr3_length: 15
clone_size: once
j_call: TRBJ2-3
d_call: TRBD2
v_call: TRBV19
cdr3_aa: CASSAPERELNTQYF
cdr3_nt: TGTGCCAGTAGTGCTCCCGAGCGGGAACTAAATACGCAGTATTTT

cdr3_length: 15
clone_size: NA
j_call: TRBJ2-2
d_call: TRBD2
v_call: TRBV30
cdr3_aa: CAWSAGLAGPGELFF
cdr3_nt: TGTGCCTGGAGTGCGGGACTAGCGGGACCCGGGGAGCTGTTTTTT

cdr3_length: 14
clone_size: NA
j_call: TRBJ2-1
d_call: TRBD2
v_call: TRBV20-1
cdr3_aa: CSASGAGAYNEQFF
cdr3_nt: TGCAGTGCTAGTGGGGCGGGAGCCTACAATGAGCAGTTCTTC

cdr3_length: 12
clone_size: once
j_call: TRBJ2-3
d_call: NA
v_call: TRBV12-3/TRBV12-4
cdr3_aa: CASNRDSNTQYF
cdr3_nt: TGTGCCAGCAATCGGGATTCTAATACGCAGTATTTT

cdr3_length: 17
clone_size: NA
j_call: TRBJ2-1
d_call: TRBD2
v_call: TRBV6-8
cdr3_aa: CASTQSIGTKTHNEQFF
cdr3_nt: TGTGCCAGCACTCAATCGATCGGGACTAAAACTCACAATGAGCAGTTCTTC

cdr3_length: 16
clone_size: NA
j_call: TRBJ2-7
d_call: NA
v_call: TRBV19
cdr3_aa: CASSIGSGQGTYEQYF
cdr3_nt: TGTGCCAGTAGTATCGGGTCCGGCCAGGGCACCTACGAGCAGTACTTC

cdr3_length: 14
clone_size: NA
j_call: TRBJ1-1
d_call: NA
v_call: TRBV19
cdr3_aa: CASSSRGKNTEAFF
cdr3_nt: TGTGCCTCCAGTAGTAGAGGCAAGAACACTGAAGCTTTCTTT

cdr3_length: 14
clone_size: medium-sized
j_call: TRBJ1-1
d_call: NA
v_call: TRBV27
cdr3_aa: CASSFNPGGTEAFF
cdr3_nt: TGTGCCAGCAGTTTCAACCCGGGAGGGACTGAAGCTTTCTTT

cdr3_length: 18
clone_size: NA
j_call: TRBJ2-5
d_call: TRBD2
v_call: TRBV28
cdr3_aa: CASSPRRLAGGSLLVQYF
cdr3_nt: TGTGCCAGCAGCCCAAGGCGGCTAGCGGGAGGCTCCTTGTTAGTCCAGTACTTC

cdr3_length: 15
clone_size: NA
j_call: TRBJ2-3
d_call: NA
v_call: TRBV10-3
cdr3_aa: CAISVIGGGTDTQYF
cdr3_nt: TGTGCCATCAGTGTCATCGGAGGGGGCACAGATACGCAGTATTTT

cdr3_length: 15
clone_size: NA
j_call: TRBJ2-1
d_call: TRBD1
v_call: TRBV7-2
cdr3_aa: CASSLDRSFRGEQFF
cdr3_nt: TGTGCCAGCAGCTTGGACAGGTCCTTTAGGGGTGAGCAGTTCTTC

cdr3_length: 13
clone_size: NA
j_call: TRBJ1-2
d_call: NA
v_call: TRBV5-1
cdr3_aa: CASRSRQPPGYTF
cdr3_nt: TGCGCCAGCAGGTCCCGACAGCCTCCTGGCTACACCTTC

cdr3_length: 16
clone_size: NA
j_call: TRBJ2-2
d_call: TRBD1
v_call: TRBV4-3
cdr3_aa: CASSPGQGANTGELFF
cdr3_nt: TGCGCCAGCAGCCCCGGACAGGGGGCCAACACCGGGGAGCTGTTTTTT

cdr3_length: 14
clone_size: NA
j_call: TRBJ2-1
d_call: TRBD1
v_call: TRBV30
cdr3_aa: CALRDRGGYNEQFF
cdr3_nt: TGTGCCCTGAGGGACAGGGGGGGCTACAATGAGCAGTTCTTC

cdr3_length: 13
clone_size: few
j_call: TRBJ2-3
d_call: NA
v_call: TRBV30
cdr3_aa: CAWTSVSTDTQYF
cdr3_nt: TGTGCCTGGACTAGCGTAAGCACAGATACGCAGTATTTT

cdr3_length: 13
clone_size: NA
j_call: TRBJ2-7
d_call: TRBD2
v_call: TRBV15
cdr3_aa: CATSKSGSREQYF
cdr3_nt: TGTGCCACCAGCAAGAGCGGGAGTCGCGAGCAGTACTTC

cdr3_length: 14
clone_size: NA
j_call: TRBJ1-1
d_call: NA
v_call: TRBV19
cdr3_aa: CASSMITGYAEAFF
cdr3_nt: TGTGCCAGTAGTATGATCACAGGGTACGCTGAAGCTTTCTTT

cdr3_length: 12
clone_size: NA
j_call: TRBJ1-2
d_call: NA
v_call: TRBV28
cdr3_aa: CASSEGASGYTF
cdr3_nt: TGTGCCAGCAGTGAGGGAGCAAGTGGCTACACCTTC

cdr3_length: 14
clone_size: NA
j_call: TRBJ2-7
d_call: NA
v_call: TRBV5-1
cdr3_aa: CASSLGAYSYEQYF
cdr3_nt: TGCGCCAGCAGCTTGGGGGCCTACTCCTACGAGCAGTACTTC

cdr3_length: 14
clone_size: NA
j_call: TRBJ2-5
d_call: NA
v_call: TRBV5-8
cdr3_aa: CASSWEKGEETQYF
cdr3_nt: TGTGCCAGCAGCTGGGAGAAGGGGGAAGAGACCCAGTACTTC

cdr3_length: 13
clone_size: NA
j_call: TRBJ1-1
d_call: NA
v_call: TRBV11-2
cdr3_aa: CASSLERKTEAFF
cdr3_nt: TGTGCCAGCAGCTTAGAGCGGAAAACTGAAGCTTTCTTT

cdr3_length: 16
clone_size: NA
j_call: TRBJ2-3
d_call: NA
v_call: TRBV5-1
cdr3_aa: CASSLWRATSTDTQYF
cdr3_nt: TGCGCCAGCAGCTTGTGGCGGGCAACTAGCACAGATACGCAGTATTTT

cdr3_length: 18
clone_size: NA
j_call: TRBJ2-6
d_call: NA
v_call: TRBV30
cdr3_aa: CAYPSVGDTSSGANVLTF
cdr3_nt: TGTGCCTATCCCTCAGTAGGGGACACTAGCTCTGGGGCCAACGTCCTGACTTTC

cdr3_length: 14
clone_size: NA
j_call: TRBJ2-7
d_call: TRBD2
v_call: TRBV6-6
cdr3_aa: CASGDSGRANEQYF
cdr3_nt: TGTGCCAGCGGGGATAGCGGGAGGGCCAACGAGCAGTACTTC

cdr3_length: 11
clone_size: NA
j_call: TRBJ2-7
d_call: NA
v_call: TRBV20-1
cdr3_aa: CSGIGGYEQYF
cdr3_nt: TGCAGTGGTATAGGGGGCTACGAGCAGTACTTC